This is a list of T cell receptor beta chains from one sample in a study of blood T cell repertoires in COVID-19. The method was immunoSEQ multiplex PCR; TCRdb's version includes in-frame clones alone and lacks a portion of them. Here the sample spans roughly 160,000 clones, around nine tenths being singletons. Sequencing input: peripheral blood. These receptors all come from an elderly woman with COVID-19, enrolled during active disease. Both conserved end residues are trimmed from each CDR3.

j_gene,v_gene,CDR3aa
TRBJ1-4,TRBV19,ASSMAIGQGPTNEKLF
TRBJ2-5,TRBV6-5,ASSSRQLGETQY
TRBJ1-2,TRBV2,ASSQGEGGYT
TRBJ2-1,TRBV6-4,ASSDSAGGYNEQF
TRBJ2-7,TRBV5-4,ASGDRASNEQY
TRBJ2-5,TRBV7-9,ASSPQETQY
TRBJ1-1,TRBV5-6,ASSFQGGEAF
TRBJ2-1,TRBV7-6,ASSLVSGRYNEQF
TRBJ1-3,TRBV2,ASSATGNTIY
TRBJ2-4,TRBV19,ASSISSGGYIQY
TRBJ1-1,TRBV7-3,ASSLDMNTEAF
TRBJ1-1,TRBV5-5,ASSLGGVNTEAF
TRBJ1-6,TRBV28,ASTSGEDSPLH
TRBJ2-5,TRBV25-1,ASSGYRGGTETQY
TRBJ1-2,TRBV12-3/TRBV12-4,ASSPDRSRGYT
TRBJ2-7,TRBV12-3/TRBV12-4,ASSQFIANEQY
TRBJ2-7,TRBV9,ASSPYASGLTYEQY
TRBJ2-3,TRBV7-3,ASSFPEPLAGSTDTQY
TRBJ1-1,TRBV7-8,ASSTDRVNTEAF
TRBJ1-6,TRBV6-1,ASSESAGTPLH
TRBJ2-2,TRBV11-2,ASSLVGGDTGELF
TRBJ2-1,TRBV6-5,ASSYPTSGRAVEQF
TRBJ2-5,TRBV3-1/TRBV3-2,ASSQLPAGTQY
TRBJ2-2,TRBV7-2,ASSPKALRDTGELF